Following are 18 T cell receptor beta chains from one sample sequenced in a study of blood T cell repertoires in COVID-19. TCRdb's table, derived via immunoSEQ multiplex PCR, lists solely in-frame clones and lacks some. The sample yields roughly 70,000 clones, 80% seen once. Source material: peripheral blood. Receptors were obtained from a man between 65 and 79 years old who had recovered from COVID-19.

This chain links TRBV6-2 or TRBV6-3 with TRBJ2-2; 7 nucleotides agree with TRBD1. This CDR3 is 15 amino acids long. With 6 bases clipped from V and 5 bases from J, the junction kept 9 bases outside the gene matches. CDR1 is MNHEY and CDR2 is SVGEGT in the germline V gene. The CDR3 region has the DNA TGTGCCAGCAGCCGCGCCGGGACAGATACCGGGGAGCTGTTTTTT. Protein product: CASSRAGTDTGELFF.

V and J are TRBV9 and TRBJ1-1; TRBD1 agrees at 11 bases. The length of the CDR3 is 15 residues. V shed 4 bases and J 11 bases; nucleotides not matched to a gene: 13. Germline lookup yields CDR1 SGDLS and CDR2 YYNGEE. CDR3: CASSPRGQGVSSAFF. The DNA of the CDR3 is TGTGCCAGCAGCCCGAGGGGACAGGGGGTGTCGTCGGCTTTCTTT. Complete variable domain (other parts from reference TRBV9 and TRBJ1-1): DSGVTQTPKHLITATGQRVTLRCSPRSGDLSVYWYQQSLDQGLQFLIQYYNGEERAKGNILERFSAQQFPDLHSELNLSSLELGDSALYFCASSPRGQGVSSAFFGQGTRLTVV.

The rearrangement links TRBV6-6 to TRBJ2-3; the match to TRBD2 covers 13 bases. After removal of 5 bases from V and 0 bases from J, the junction contained 8 bases not matched to a gene. This CDR3 has 18 amino acids. Per the germline V gene, CDR1 is MNHNY and CDR2 is SVGAGI (reference sequence). The CDR3 protein is CASSRTSGGPSSTDTQYF. As DNA, the CDR3 is TGTGCCAGCAGTCGGACTAGCGGGGGACCCTCTAGCACAGATACGCAGTATTTT.

This sequence joins TRBV12-3 or TRBV12-4 and TRBJ1-5; D unresolved. With 7 bases removed from V and 5 bases from J, the gap between germline ends came to 12 bases. There are 13 residues in the CDR3. CDR3 protein: CASTPGSYQPQHF. The CDR3 DNA is TGTGCCAGCACTCCTGGGAGTTATCAGCCCCAGCATTTT.

The rearrangement uses TRBV5-5 and TRBJ1-2, with a weak D call TRBD1 (5 bases). CDR1 SGHKS and CDR2 YYEKEE come from the germline V gene (reference sequence). Trimming cost V 4 bases and J 4 bases, with 11 bases left between them. CDR3 length equals 13 residues. This chain's CDR3 is CASSPGQVYGYTF. CDR3 in DNA: TGTGCCAGCAGCCCCGGACAAGTCTATGGCTACACCTTC.

The chain has TRBV7-6 and TRBJ2-3; D is perhaps TRBD1 (5 bases). V lost 5 bases and J lost 2, with 14 bases in between. Germline assignment: CDR1 SGHVS and CDR2 FNYEAQ. The CDR3 length is 15 residues. This chain's CDR3 is CASSPRTIATDTQYF. The CDR3 DNA sequence: TGTGCCAGCAGCCCAAGGACAATAGCCACAGATACGCAGTATTTT.

The J gene is TRBJ1-1, the V gene TRBV29-1; no clear D gene. Germline V gene lookup returns CDR1 SQVTM and CDR2 ANQGSEA. This CDR3 is 12 amino acids long. V gave up 6 bases and J gave up 3 bases, with 11 bases separating them. The CDR3 region is CSVMFSDTEAFF. In DNA form, the CDR3 reads TGCAGCGTCATGTTCTCGGACACTGAAGCTTTCTTT.

The sample holds a few counts of this clone. This chain uses TRBV6-5 with TRBJ2-2, with 7 positions matching TRBD1. CDR1 is MNHEY and CDR2 is SVGAGI in the germline V gene. After removal of 5 bases from V and 6 bases from J, the junction contained 9 bases not matched to a gene. The CDR3 has 15 residues. The CDR3 DNA follows: TGTGCCAGCAGTACCCAACAGGGGCGAGCCGGGGAGCTGTTTTTT. This translates into CASSTQQGRAGELFF.

The rearrangement joins TRBV19 to TRBJ1-5, with TRBD1 identical over 8 bases. Germline CDR1 reads LNHDA; CDR2 reads SQIVND (reference sequence). Losses at the gene ends were 6 bases for V and 5 bases for J; bases not matched to a gene: 3. The CDR3 covers 13 residues. CDR3 coding DNA: TGTGCCAGTAGGATGGACAGGGATCAGCCCCAGCATTTT. It translates to CASRMDRDQPQHF. Full variable domain (rest looked up from reference TRBV19 and TRBJ1-5): DGGITQSPKYLFRKEGQNVTLSCEQNLNHDAMYWYRQDPGQGLRLIYYSQIVNDFQKGDIAEGYSVSREKKESFPLTVTSAQKNPTAFYLCASRMDRDQPQHFGDGTRLSIL.

The chain carries TRBV5-1 and TRBJ2-1, with D possibly matching TRBD1 (5 bases). The germline V gene encodes CDR1 SGHRS and CDR2 YFSETQ. The V end was cut by 0 bases, the J end by 9 bases, with 16 bases between. The CDR3 consists of 15 residues. CDR3 residues: CASSLGQGGSSEQFF. CDR3 sequence (DNA): TGCGCCAGCAGCTTGGGGCAGGGCGGCTCCAGTGAGCAGTTCTTC. The variable domain in full, completed from reference TRBV5-1 and TRBJ2-1, reads KAGVTQTPRYLIKTRGQQVTLSCSPISGHRSVSWYQQTPGQGLQFLFEYFSETQRNKGNFPGRFSGRQFSNSRSEMNVSTLELGDSALYLCASSLGQGGSSEQFFGPGTRLTVL.

This chain links TRBV5-5 with TRBJ1-3; 8 bases agree with TRBD1. The CDR3 loop spans 14 amino acids. Germline V gives CDR1 SGHKS, CDR2 YYEKEE (reference sequence). Trimming removed 4 bases from V and 4 bases from J; junction bases left unmatched: 4. CDR3 nucleotide sequence: TGTGCCAGCAGCGCCCAGGGGGCGGGAAACACCATATATTTT. Amino acids: CASSAQGAGNTIYF.

V usage is TRBV27 and J usage is TRBJ2-1, with TRBD1 as a possible D gene (5 bases). Germline V gene data show CDR1 as MNHEY and CDR2 as SMNVEV (reference sequence). The CDR3 sequence is 12 residues long. V was cut by 4 bases and J by 5 bases, with 6 bases left in between. CDR3 amino acids: CASSYRNNEQFF. The CDR3 coding sequence is TGTGCCAGCAGTTACAGGAACAATGAGCAGTTCTTC.

This chain joins TRBV3-1 (or the pseudogene TRBV3-2) and TRBJ2-3; 11 nucleotides agree with TRBD1. Per germline, CDR1 LGHDT and CDR2 YNNKEL (reference sequence). The CDR3 covers 15 residues. With V trimmed by 6 bases and J by 5 bases, 7 bases remained unmatched. CDR3 amino acids: CASSLLGTGGDTQYF. The CDR3 nucleotides are TGTGCCAGCAGTCTACTAGGGACAGGGGGAGATACGCAGTATTTT.

The CDR3 region has the DNA TGTGCCACTACGGGACAGGGAGGCGAAAAACTGTTTTTT. Translation: CATTGQGGEKLFF. V gene TRBV19 combines with J gene TRBJ1-4, with 9 positions matching TRBD1. J was trimmed by 8 bases and V by 10 bases; bases with no gene match: 8. The germline V gene has CDR1 LNHDA and CDR2 SQIVND (reference sequence). The CDR3 has 13 residues.

The chain recombines TRBV5-4 with TRBJ2-7; 8 nucleotides match TRBD2. This CDR3 is built from 12 residues. Germline CDR1 reads SGHNT; CDR2 reads YYREEE (reference sequence). V shed 3 bases and J 12 bases; nucleotides not matched to a gene: 8. CDR3 DNA: TGTGCCAGCAGCTCGGGAGGGGCAGGGTGGTACTTC. It translates to CASSSGGAGWYF.

The chain links TRBV29-1 to TRBJ2-2; 10 positions agree with TRBD1. Germline lookup yields CDR1 SQVTM and CDR2 ANQGSEA. The CDR3 sequence is 17 residues long. V gave up 6 bases and J gave up 10 bases; unmatched junction bases: 20. Here the CDR3 DNA reads TGCAGCGTCCCTGGACGGGTTGGGGGACAGGGGTACGCGGAGCTGTTTTTT. It specifies CSVPGRVGGQGYAELFF.

This clone was found once. This rearrangement joins TRBV18 to TRBJ1-1, with 9 bases that match TRBD1. V shed 0 bases and J 4 bases; nucleotides not matched to a gene: 6. The germline gives CDR1 KGHSH, CDR2 LQKENI. CDR3 length: 16 residues. The CDR3 DNA reads TGTGCCAGCTCACCACCGGGGGACAGGGTCTCCACTGAAGCTTTCTTT. Translating gives CASSPPGDRVSTEAFF.

The CDR3 loop is CASSLAGTSVFNEQFF. CDR3 nucleotides: TGTGCCAGCAGCTTGGCTGGGACTAGTGTTTTCAATGAGCAGTTCTTC. The chain is built from TRBV5-6 and TRBJ2-1; 8 nucleotides agree with TRBD2. The CDR3 spans 16 residues. The ends lost 0 bases at V and 6 bases at J; junction bases unmatched: 8. Germline loops: CDR1 SGHDT, CDR2 YYEEEE.